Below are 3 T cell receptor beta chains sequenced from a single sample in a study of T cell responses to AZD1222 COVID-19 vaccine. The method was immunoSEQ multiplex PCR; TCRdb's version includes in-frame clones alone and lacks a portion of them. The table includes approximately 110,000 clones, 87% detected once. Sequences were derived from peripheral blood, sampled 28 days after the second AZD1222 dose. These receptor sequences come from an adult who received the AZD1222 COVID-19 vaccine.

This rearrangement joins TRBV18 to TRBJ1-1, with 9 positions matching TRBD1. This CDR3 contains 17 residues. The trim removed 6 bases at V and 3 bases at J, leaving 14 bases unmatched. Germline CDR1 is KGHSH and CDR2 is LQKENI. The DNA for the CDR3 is TGTGCCAGCTCGCCCAGGACAGGGGACGCAAGGGACACTGAAGCTTTCTTT. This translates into CASSPRTGDARDTEAFF.

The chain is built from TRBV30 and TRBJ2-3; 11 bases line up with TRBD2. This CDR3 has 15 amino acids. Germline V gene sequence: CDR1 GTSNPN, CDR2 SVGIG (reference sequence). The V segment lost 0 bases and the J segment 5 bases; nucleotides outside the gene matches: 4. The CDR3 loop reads CAWSVLAGAGDTQYF. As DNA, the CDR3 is TGTGCCTGGAGTGTACTAGCGGGAGCTGGAGATACGCAGTATTTT.

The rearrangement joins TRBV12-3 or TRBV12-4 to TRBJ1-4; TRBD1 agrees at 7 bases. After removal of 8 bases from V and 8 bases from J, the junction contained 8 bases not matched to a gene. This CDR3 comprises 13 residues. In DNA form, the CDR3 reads TGTGCCAGCCACAGGGGCGTGGGGGAAAAACTGTTTTTT. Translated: CASHRGVGEKLFF.